This TCR beta chain was captured by sequencing in a study of blood T cell repertoires in COVID-19. Germline V gene data show CDR1 as ENHRY and CDR2 as SYGVKD. The CDR3 loop spans 12 amino acids. V was shortened by 3 bases and J by 7 bases, with 9 bases between the two germline ends. Data came from immunoSEQ multiplex PCR; TCRdb stores just in-frame clones and leaves some out. The sample carries some 65,000 clones, roughly 86% recorded once. This chain uses TRBV10-3 with TRBJ2-5, with D unresolved. The specimen was peripheral blood. The TCR originated in a man in his forties or fifties with COVID-19, enrolled during active disease. The CDR3 sequence: CAISDIGGTQYF. The CDR3, as DNA: TGTGCCATCAGTGACATTGGCGGGACCCAGTACTTC.